This T cell receptor (beta chain) was identified in a study of T cells in Graves' hyperthyroidism and ophthalmopathy. Overall study results and limits: Model-based prediction identified ophthalmopathy a median 6.5 months prior to its onset.

In its sample, this clonotype was seen many times. Its target is not known. Patients were excluded because of uncontrolled infection, other autoimmune disease, pregnancy or lactation. Authors of the study amplified TCR beta CDR3 regions from RNA transcripts. Initially, a first-round RT-PCR of the TCR CDR3 employed the HTBI primer set. Via MiXCR, TCRdb re-called the multiplex PCR reads, giving one row per CDR3 protein. The data show around 720,000 distinct CDR3 sequences, 35% seen once. The length of the CDR3 is 13 residues. V was trimmed by 3 bases and J by 5 bases, leaving 10 bases between them. The clonotype comes from a middle-aged woman with Graves' hyperthyroidism. The chain recombines TRBV12-3 or TRBV12-4 with TRBJ2-5; perhaps D is TRBD1 or TRBD2 (5 bases each). Material: blood. The CDR3 DNA follows: TGTGCCAGCAGTTTTCAGGGCGGGGAGACCCAGTACTTC. Its translation is CASSFQGGETQYF.